This entry is about one T cell receptor beta chain. Its matching antigen is unknown. The germline gives CDR1 MGHDK, CDR2 SYGVNS. The length of the CDR3 is 13 residues. V lost 4 bases, J lost 2 bases, and 7 bases lay in between. This entry is derived from a study of cytomegalovirus exposure and HLA in healthy donors. Across the whole study: Earlier work reported 117 million unique TCR beta sequences from 150 million to 200 million T cells. Study observations and caveats: In all likelihood, a cluster of highly shared sequence variants was a sequencing artifact. With high specificity and sensitivity, the classifier reportedly diagnosed cytomegalovirus status.

PCR primers comprised 60 Vbeta and 13 Jbeta primers. TCRdb's table, derived via immunoSEQ multiplex PCR, lists solely in-frame clones and lacks some. This table has more than 150,000 clones, around 75% appearing once. This receptor was taken from a man between 35 and 55 years old in good health and CMV-seropositive. Sequences were obtained from PBMCs. V and J are TRBV25-1 and TRBJ2-3; D possibly corresponds to TRBD2 (6 bases). The CDR3 region is CASSVRDTDTQYF. In nucleotides, the CDR3 is TGTGCCAGCAGTGTGCGGGACACAGATACGCAGTATTTT.